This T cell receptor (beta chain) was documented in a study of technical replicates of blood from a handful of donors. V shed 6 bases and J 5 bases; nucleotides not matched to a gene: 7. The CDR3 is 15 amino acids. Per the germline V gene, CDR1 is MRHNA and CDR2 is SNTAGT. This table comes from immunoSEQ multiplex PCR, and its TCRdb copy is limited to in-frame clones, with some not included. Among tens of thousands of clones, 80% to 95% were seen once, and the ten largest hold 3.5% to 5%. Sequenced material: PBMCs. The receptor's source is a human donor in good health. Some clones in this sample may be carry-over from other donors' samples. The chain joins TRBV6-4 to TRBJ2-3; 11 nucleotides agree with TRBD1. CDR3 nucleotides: TGTGCCAGCAGCGCCGGGACAGGGGGTGGAGATACGCAGTATTTT. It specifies CASSAGTGGGDTQYF.